The 32 T cell receptor beta chains given below trace back to one sample, sequenced in a study of cytomegalovirus exposure and HLA in healthy donors. The table came from immunoSEQ multiplex PCR; TCRdb's copy has only in-frame clones and leaves some out. The profile covers roughly 230,000 clones, with 90% appearing a single time and 3.1% taken by the ten largest. The sample consisted of PBMCs. All receptors come from a woman in her 30s in good health and CMV-seronegative.

This chain connects TRBV28 to TRBJ2-1; 10 bases match TRBD1. The CDR3 length is 17 residues. V gave up 2 bases and J gave up 9 bases; unmatched junction bases: 13. Germline CDR1 reads MDHEN; CDR2 reads SYDVKM. CDR3 region: CASSLGGTGARSFEQFF. DNA of the CDR3: TGTGCCAGCAGTTTAGGAGGGACAGGGGCGCGCTCGTTTGAGCAGTTCTTC.

V is TRBV9 and J is TRBJ2-3; tentative D call: TRBD1 (7 bases). The CDR3 is 15 residues long. The V gene's germline CDR1 is SGDLS and CDR2 YYNGEE. V was cut by 0 bases and J by 5 bases, with 13 bases left in between. The CDR3 reads CASSVVPGGGDTQYF. The CDR3 DNA follows: TGTGCCAGCAGCGTAGTCCCAGGGGGAGGAGATACGCAGTATTTT.

With respect to this clone: Other DNA sequences in this specimen translate into the identical CDR3. The chain uses TRBV28 and TRBJ1-1; D uncertain. The germline CDR1 and CDR2 sequences are MDHEN and SYDVKM. The V end lost 5 bases, the J end lost 1 base, and 5 bases lay between the germline ends. The CDR3 totals 12 residues. CDR3 sequence: CASSEQNTEAFF. Here the CDR3 DNA reads TGTGCCAGCAGTGAACAGAACACTGAAGCTTTCTTT.

This clone appeared once. This chain joins TRBV5-5 and TRBJ2-7, with D possibly TRBD1 on 5 matching bases. Germline CDR1 and CDR2: SGHKS and YYEKEE (reference sequence). CDR3 length: 14 amino acids. V lost 0 bases to trimming and J lost 5 bases, with 12 bases between them. In nucleotides, the CDR3 is TGTGCCAGCAGCTTGGCAGGGTATGGGAACGAGCAGTACTTC. Residues: CASSLAGYGNEQYF.

The CDR3 DNA sequence: TGTGCCAGCTCACCACCCTCCGGGACAGGGTCCCACGAGCAGTACTTC. Residues: CASSPPSGTGSHEQYF. The chain links TRBV18 to TRBJ2-7; 9 positions match TRBD1. CDR3 length: 16 amino acids. The V gene end was trimmed by 0 bases and the J gene end by 5 bases; junction bases not matched to a gene: 8. The germline V gene encodes CDR1 KGHSH and CDR2 LQKENI.

V gene TRBV2 combines with J gene TRBJ2-7; no definite D call. Looked up from germline, CDR1 is SNHLY and CDR2 is FYNNEI. Trimming took 0 bases from V and 4 from J, leaving 13 bases between them. The CDR3 length is 15 residues. CDR3 loop: CASSEAFQVRYEQYF. The CDR3 DNA reads as TGTGCCAGCAGTGAAGCGTTTCAGGTTCGTTACGAGCAGTACTTC.

This clone was observed a handful of times. The chain is built from TRBV5-8 and TRBJ2-5, with 7 bases fitting TRBD2. The junction had 8 bases not matched to a gene; V was cut back by 1 base and J by 5 bases. Germline V CDR1 and CDR2: SGHTS, YDEGEE. CDR3 length: 15 amino acids. The CDR3 here is CASSLYSGGRETQYF. The DNA of the CDR3 is TGTGCCAGCAGCTTGTACTCGGGAGGTCGGGAGACCCAGTACTTC.

This clone was seen more than once but under ten times. The chain has TRBV4-1 and TRBJ1-5, with a weak D call TRBD1 (5 bases). The CDR3 has 14 residues. Trimming pared 3 bases from V and 5 bases from J, leaving 11 bases between. Germline CDR1 and CDR2: MGHRA and YSYEKL. The CDR3 nucleotides read TGCGCCAGCAGCCACCCGGGGGGGGATCAGCCCCAGCATTTT. Translating it yields CASSHPGGDQPQHF.

V usage is TRBV6-5 and J usage is TRBJ2-6; D ambiguous. Germline loops: CDR1 MNHEY, CDR2 SVGAGI. This CDR3 is built from 15 residues. V was cut by 5 bases and J by 5 bases, with 13 bases left in between. The CDR3 protein is CASSPDLGRANVLTF. In DNA, the CDR3 is TGTGCCAGCAGTCCCGACCTGGGAAGGGCCAACGTCCTGACTTTC.

The chain employs TRBV7-3 and TRBJ2-6; D is unresolved. The CDR3 has 15 amino acids. V was trimmed by 5 bases and J by 1 base, leaving 9 bases between them. Germline CDR1 and CDR2: SGHTA and FQGTGA. CDR3 loop: CASSPESSGANVLTF. The DNA of the CDR3 is TGTGCCAGCAGCCCCGAGAGTTCTGGGGCCAACGTCCTGACTTTC.

V and J are TRBV7-9 and TRBJ2-5, with D possibly being TRBD2 (5 bases). The CDR3 is 15 residues long. Germline lookup yields CDR1 SEHNR and CDR2 FQNEAQ (reference sequence). With 1 base removed from V and 1 base from J, the gap between germline ends came to 10 bases. CDR3 DNA sequence: TGTGCCAGCAGCTTAGGGCTAGCCAGCCAAGAGACCCAGTACTTC. Translating gives CASSLGLASQETQYF.

V usage is TRBV4-1 and J usage is TRBJ1-1; D uncertain. Germline V gene data show CDR1 as MGHRA and CDR2 as YSYEKL. Trimming took off 0 bases at V and 9 bases at J, with 11 bases between the two ends. The CDR3 has 13 residues. The CDR3, as DNA: TGCGCCAGCAGCCAAGATCCGAGCCCCAAAGCTTTCTTT. Translated: CASSQDPSPKAFF.

The J gene is TRBJ2-5, the V gene TRBV29-1, with 8 bases that match TRBD1. From germline, CDR1 is SQVTM and CDR2 ANQGSEA. This CDR3 has 15 amino acids. Trimming removed 4 bases from V and 3 bases from J; junction bases left unmatched: 10. The CDR3: CSVVGRTGSKETQYF. The CDR3, as DNA: TGCAGCGTTGTAGGAAGGACAGGGAGTAAAGAGACCCAGTACTTC.

This chain links TRBV15 with TRBJ2-2; 10 bases align to TRBD1. CDR1 is LNHNV and CDR2 is YYDKDF in the germline V gene (reference sequence). After removal of 0 bases from V and 4 bases from J, the junction contained 2 bases not matched to a gene. The CDR3 is 16 amino acids. The CDR3 spells CATSRDRTGGTGELFF. The CDR3 DNA sequence: TGTGCCACCAGCAGAGATCGGACAGGGGGCACCGGGGAGCTGTTTTTT.

This chain connects TRBV5-1 to TRBJ1-4; D gene ambiguous. V dropped 0 bases and J dropped 5 bases, with 8 bases sitting between them. The CDR3 contains 14 residues. Looked up from germline, CDR1 is SGHRS and CDR2 is YFSETQ. The CDR3 DNA reads as TGCGCCAGCAGCTTGGGACTGATGAATGAAAAACTGTTTTTT. Protein product: CASSLGLMNEKLFF.

This clone is a singleton in its sample. The CDR3 sequence is CSVADRLGQETQYF. DNA of the CDR3: TGCAGCGTGGCGGACAGGTTGGGGCAAGAGACCCAGTACTTC. The chain carries TRBV29-1 and TRBJ2-5, with TRBD1 matching 7 bases. This CDR3 spans 14 amino acids. Germline CDR1 and CDR2: SQVTM and ANQGSEA. V shed 6 bases and J 2 bases; nucleotides not matched to a gene: 9.

The gene calls are TRBV16 and TRBJ1-1; D remains ambiguous. This CDR3 has 14 amino acids. Germline CDR1 and CDR2: KGHSY and FQNENV. Trimming removed 3 bases at V and 0 bases at J, with 8 bases between. The CDR3 protein is CASSQGYLNTEAFF. In DNA, the CDR3 is TGTGCCAGCAGCCAGGGATATTTGAACACTGAAGCTTTCTTT.

The J gene is TRBJ2-7, the V gene TRBV20-1, with a tentative D call TRBD2 (6 bases). Germline values: CDR1 DFQATT, CDR2 SNEGSKA (reference sequence). The CDR3 has 11 amino acids. The CDR3 spells CARGGPNEQYF. The CDR3 DNA is TGCGCCCGAGGAGGGCCCAACGAGCAGTACTTC.

The V and J genes are TRBV5-1 and TRBJ2-1, with D maybe TRBD1 (6 bases). Trimming stripped 5 bases from V and 3 bases from J, with 9 bases between. Looked up from germline, CDR1 is SGHRS and CDR2 is YFSETQ. CDR3 length equals 13 residues. The CDR3 DNA reads as TGCGCCAGCAGTTGGACAGACTACAATGAGCAGTTCTTC. It translates to CASSWTDYNEQFF.

The chain has TRBV29-1 and TRBJ2-3, with TRBD2 identical over 11 bases. V was clipped by 5 bases and J by 5 bases; unmatched bases: 9. Looked up from germline, CDR1 is SQVTM and CDR2 is ANQGSEA. The CDR3 has 15 amino acids. This CDR3 reads CSVLGVLAGGDTQYF. As DNA, the CDR3 is TGCAGCGTTCTTGGGGTGCTAGCGGGAGGAGATACGCAGTATTTT.

The chain recombines TRBV5-6 with TRBJ2-2, with 9 bases that match TRBD1. The V segment lost 3 bases and the J segment 2 bases; nucleotides outside the gene matches: 5. The length of the CDR3 is 16 residues. Germline assignment: CDR1 SGHDT and CDR2 YYEEEE. The DNA for the CDR3 is TGTGCCAGCAGCTCCCGGACAGGGGATAACACCGGGGAGCTGTTTTTT. This encodes CASSSRTGDNTGELFF.

This rearrangement joins TRBV27 to TRBJ2-5; D is unclear. The CDR3 is 13 amino acids. Germline V gene lookup returns CDR1 MNHEY and CDR2 SMNVEV (reference sequence). Deletions cut 3 bases from V and 5 bases from J, with 10 bases between. CDR3 sequence: CASSLGLWETQYF. The CDR3 DNA follows: TGTGCCAGCAGTTTGGGGTTATGGGAGACCCAGTACTTC.

The rearrangement uses TRBV25-1 and TRBJ1-1; D is unresolved. The V end lost 3 bases, the J end lost 0 bases, and 8 bases lay between the germline ends. This CDR3 has 14 residues. Germline CDR1 and CDR2: MGHDK and SYGVNS. CDR3 DNA sequence: TGTGCCAGCAGTGATCTCCACATGAACACTGAAGCTTTCTTT. This sequence encodes CASSDLHMNTEAFF.

This chain connects TRBV28 to TRBJ1-5, with 7 nucleotides matching TRBD1. CDR3 length equals 16 residues. Trimming removed 5 bases from V and 2 bases from J; junction bases left unmatched: 9. Germline CDR1 reads MDHEN; CDR2 reads SYDVKM. The CDR3 spells CASSPPDRAGNQPQHF. CDR3 nucleotide sequence: TGTGCCAGCAGTCCCCCTGACAGGGCGGGCAATCAGCCCCAGCATTTT. The full variable domain, completed using reference TRBV28 and TRBJ1-5, is DVKVTQSSRYLVKRTGEKVFLECVQDMDHENMFWYRQDPGLGLRLIYFSYDVKMKEKGDIPEGYSVSREKKERFSLILESASTNQTSMYLCASSPPDRAGNQPQHFGDGTRLSIL.

CDR3 bases: TGTGCCAGCAGTTTAGGGGTAGCGGGAGGCGGGAAGACCCAGTACTTC. It specifies CASSLGVAGGGKTQYF. The chain combines TRBV27 with TRBJ2-5; 10 bases are a match to TRBD2. CDR3 length: 16 amino acids. Germline loops: CDR1 MNHEY, CDR2 SMNVEV (reference sequence). Trimming removed 2 bases from V and 6 bases from J; junction bases left unmatched: 9.

This clone was counted only a few times. The chain is built from TRBV7-2 and TRBJ2-1; no reliable D call. Germline CDR1 and CDR2: SGHTA and FQGNSA. Between the trimmed V and J ends, which lost 4 bases and 10 bases, there was a span of 8 bases. The CDR3 loop spans 11 amino acids. CDR3 amino acids: CASSSRLEQFF. The CDR3 DNA is TGTGCCAGCAGCTCGCGGTTGGAGCAGTTCTTC.

This clone showed up just once. The CDR3 spells CAISDLRDTSSTDTQYF. CDR3 in DNA: TGTGCCATCAGTGACCTCCGGGACACTTCTAGCACAGATACGCAGTATTTT. This sequence joins TRBV10-3 and TRBJ2-3; D may be TRBD1 (6 bases). The V end was cut by 3 bases, the J end by 0 bases, with 16 bases between. The CDR3 is 17 amino acids. Germline CDR1 and CDR2: ENHRY and SYGVKD.

At least ten counts were recorded for this clone. CDR3 protein: CASRRGGVNTEAFF. CDR3 sequence (DNA): TGTGCCAGCAGACGTGGGGGGGTGAACACTGAAGCTTTCTTT. The V call is TRBV16, the J call TRBJ1-1, with D possibly TRBD1 on 5 matching bases. CDR1 and CDR2 from the germline V gene are KGHSY and FQNENV. V was trimmed by 6 bases and J by 0 bases, leaving 11 bases between them. The CDR3 is made up of 14 amino acids.

The rearrangement joins TRBV6-5 to TRBJ2-2, with D perhaps assigned TRBD1 or TRBD2 (6 bases each). This CDR3 spans 14 amino acids. Trimming cost V 8 bases and J 6 bases, with 16 bases left between them. Germline V CDR1 and CDR2: MNHEY, SVGAGI. The CDR3 protein is CASAWGAGAGELFF. CDR3 DNA: TGTGCCAGCGCTTGGGGGGCAGGGGCCGGGGAGCTGTTTTTT.

This chain uses TRBV29-1 with TRBJ2-3; D may correspond to TRBD1 or TRBD2 (5 bases each). The CDR3 is 11 amino acids. Germline V gene data show CDR1 as SQVTM and CDR2 as ANQGSEA. The CDR3 DNA reads TGCGCCGGGGACCCCGGTTCCACGCAGTATTTT. Its translation: CAGDPGSTQYF.

This chain joins TRBV19 and TRBJ2-1; D unresolved. Germline loops: CDR1 LNHDA, CDR2 SQIVND (reference sequence). The ends were cut back, 1 base at V and 2 bases at J, with 6 bases in the middle. There are 14 residues in the CDR3. CDR3 DNA: TGTGCCAGTAGTATAGGGCAAGCCTACAATGAGCAGTTCTTC. As protein: CASSIGQAYNEQFF. Together with reference TRBV19 and TRBJ2-1, the CDR3 gives the full variable domain: DGGITQSPKYLFRKEGQNVTLSCEQNLNHDAMYWYRQDPGQGLRLIYYSQIVNDFQKGDIAEGYSVSREKKESFPLTVTSAQKNPTAFYLCASSIGQAYNEQFFGPGTRLTVL.

Worth noting for this clone: The junction differs from germline at one of its ends, possibly a read error. This rearrangement joins TRBV11-2 to TRBJ2-7; D ambiguous. Germline V gene sequence: CDR1 SGHAT, CDR2 FQNNGV. The CDR3 is 14 residues long. CDR3 nucleotide sequence: TGTGCCAGCACCTTAGGACGGACCCTCTACGAGCAGTACTTC. This codes for CASTLGRTLYEQYF. Variable domain in full (rest from reference TRBV11-2 and TRBJ2-7): EAGVAQSPRYKIIEKRQSVAFWCNPISGHATLYWYQQILGQGPKLLIQFQNNGVVDDSQLPKDRFSAERLKGVDSTLKIQPAKLEDSAVYLCASTLGRTLYEQYFGPGTRLTVT.